This T cell receptor (beta chain) was observed in a study of primary melanoma T cells and metastatic recurrence. Turning to the study itself: Tumors were T2–T4 primary melanomas thicker than 1 mm. Points from the study as a whole: Reportedly, T-cell fraction predicted progression-free survival beyond thickness, ulceration, mitoses, age.

Using immunoSEQ multiplex PCR, the repertoire was profiled, and TCRdb retains in-frame clones only, with some absent. The sample lists 870 or so clones, about 83% occurring once. The V gene lost 4 bases and the J gene lost 4 bases, with 13 bases spanning the gap. The CDR3 has 14 amino acids. Per the germline V gene, CDR1 is SGHNT and CDR2 is YENEEA. This clone has just one count. Its matching antigen is unknown. This sequence was found in a human donor with melanoma. Sequencing used melanoma tumor tissue. The J gene is TRBJ2-5, the V gene TRBV11-3; the D gene could be TRBD1 or TRBD2 (5 bases each). The CDR3: CASSYDRLLETQYF. CDR3 DNA sequence: TGTGCCAGCAGCTACGACAGACTACTAGAGACCCAGTACTTC.